The 23 T cell receptor beta chains in this list originate from one sample, sequenced in a study of early stage breast cancer tumors. Libraries were prepared by immunoSEQ multiplex PCR; TCRdb keeps only in-frame clonotypes and omits some of them. The data hold about 14,000 clones, with roughly 84% observed a single time. The sequenced sample consisted of normal breast tissue next to the tumor. The receptors were sampled from a person aged 30-39 years with breast cancer.

The chain has TRBV11-2 and TRBJ1-2; 8 bases align to TRBD1. V lost 4 bases and J lost 6; bases outside the gene matches: 7. The CDR3 is made up of 14 amino acids. The germline gives CDR1 SGHAT, CDR2 FQNNGV. CDR3 DNA sequence: TGTGCCAGCAGCTGGGCGCTGACAGGGGATGGCTACACCTTC. Amino acids: CASSWALTGDGYTF.

The gene calls are TRBV7-8 and TRBJ2-5; D remains unclear. CDR1 and CDR2 (germline): SGHVS, FQNEAQ. V was trimmed by 6 bases and J by 2 bases, leaving 7 bases between them. The CDR3 spans 12 residues. CDR3 DNA sequence: TGTGCCAGCAGGGAGTCGCAAGAGACCCAGTACTTC. Encoded protein: CASRESQETQYF.

The chain couples TRBV2 to TRBJ1-6; D is undetermined. Germline assignment: CDR1 SNHLY and CDR2 FYNNEI. The ends were cut back, 11 bases at V and 3 bases at J, with 11 bases in the middle. The CDR3 is 13 residues long. For the CDR3, the DNA is TGTGCCGGCTCGCCGGACTATAATTCACCCCTCCACTTT. Translated: CAGSPDYNSPLHF.

The chain combines TRBV4-2 with TRBJ1-3; D unresolved. The germline V gene has CDR1 LGHNA and CDR2 YNFKEQ. The CDR3 covers 18 residues. Trimming stripped 0 bases from V and 2 bases from J, with 17 bases between. The CDR3 protein is CASSQEPEKGEAGNTIYF. CDR3 DNA: TGTGCCAGCAGCCAAGAACCGGAGAAAGGTGAGGCTGGAAACACCATATATTTT.

As to this clone: The DNA is left out, because the CDR3 cannot be placed on it with certainty; the CDR3 is given as TCRdb lists it. The V gene is TRBV7-2, the J gene TRBJ2-3; no DNA check was done on the table's D call, TRBD2. The germline CDR1 and CDR2 sequences are SGHTA and FQGNSA. The CDR3 has 16 amino acids, counting both end residues. The CDR3 protein is CASSFAPAGVVDTQYF.

The rearrangement uses TRBV11-2 and TRBJ2-7; no definite D call. The germline V gene encodes CDR1 SGHAT and CDR2 FQNNGV. The CDR3 is 17 amino acids. V lost 0 bases, J lost 2 bases, and 17 bases lay in between. The chain's CDR3 is CASSLDVTSTRPYEQYF. DNA for the CDR3: TGTGCCAGCAGCTTAGACGTAACTTCGACTCGTCCCTACGAGCAGTACTTC. Complete variable domain (other parts from reference TRBV11-2 and TRBJ2-7): EAGVAQSPRYKIIEKRQSVAFWCNPISGHATLYWYQQILGQGPKLLIQFQNNGVVDDSQLPKDRFSAERLKGVDSTLKIQPAKLEDSAVYLCASSLDVTSTRPYEQYFGPGTRLTVT.

This chain connects TRBV5-5 to TRBJ2-2; D is possibly TRBD1 (6 bases). This CDR3 is built from 17 residues. The V and J ends lost 0 bases and 5 bases respectively, with 17 bases between them. Germline assignment: CDR1 SGHKS and CDR2 YYEKEE (reference sequence). The CDR3 DNA reads TGTGCCAGCAGCTTGGCCTGGGGCAGGGGTAAAACCGGGGAGCTGTTTTTT. Encoded protein: CASSLAWGRGKTGELFF.

The V and J genes are TRBV18 and TRBJ2-1; 13 positions match TRBD2. Germline values: CDR1 KGHSH, CDR2 LQKENI. V was pared by 3 bases and J by 9 bases, with 8 bases of the junction left unmatched. This CDR3 has 16 amino acids. CDR3: CASSPRLAGGSGEQFF. Written as DNA, the CDR3 is TGTGCCAGCTCACCGCGACTAGCGGGAGGTAGCGGTGAGCAGTTCTTC.

This clone is categorized as medium-sized. This chain uses TRBV4-1 with TRBJ1-2, with TRBD1 identical over 12 bases. From germline, CDR1 is MGHRA and CDR2 YSYEKL. The CDR3 contains 17 residues. With V trimmed by 7 bases and J by 6 bases, 15 bases remained unmatched. DNA for the CDR3: TGCGCCAGCAAATCGGAGTTCCGGGACAGGGGGCTTGATGGCTACACCTTC. Residues: CASKSEFRDRGLDGYTF.

CDR3 region: CASSEAGQGASDGYTF. DNA for the CDR3: TGTGCCAGCAGTGAAGCGGGACAGGGGGCTTCGGATGGCTACACCTTC. This sequence joins TRBV6-1 and TRBJ1-2; 12 nucleotides align to TRBD1. The CDR3 has 16 amino acids. Germline V gene sequence: CDR1 MNHNS, CDR2 SASEGT. Unmatched junction bases numbered 5, after V lost 0 bases and J lost 6 bases.

The CDR3 loop is CASSEFGTGNEKLFF. The CDR3 nucleotides read TGTGCCAGCAGTGAATTCGGGACAGGGAACGAAAAACTGTTTTTT. The rearrangement uses TRBV2 and TRBJ1-4, with 9 bases matching TRBD1. The length of the CDR3 is 15 residues. V dropped 2 bases and J dropped 8; count of bases not matched to a gene: 6. Per the germline V gene, CDR1 is SNHLY and CDR2 is FYNNEI. The full variable domain, completed using reference TRBV2 and TRBJ1-4, is EPEVTQTPSHQVTQMGQEVILRCVPISNHLYFYWYRQILGQKVEFLVSFYNNEISEKSEIFDDQFSVERPDGSNFTLKIRSTKLEDSAMYFCASSEFGTGNEKLFFGSGTQLSVL.

This chain joins TRBV7-6 and TRBJ2-3; 12 nucleotides match TRBD2. V shed 5 bases and J 1 base; nucleotides not matched to a gene: 10. Germline loops: CDR1 SGHVS, CDR2 FNYEAQ. The CDR3 has 18 amino acids. The CDR3 sequence: CASSPLGTSGFRTDTQYF. The CDR3 DNA reads as TGTGCCAGCAGCCCCCTCGGGACTAGCGGGTTTCGCACAGATACGCAGTATTTT.

The chain links TRBV29-1 to TRBJ2-3; D is tentatively TRBD1 or TRBD2 (6 bases each). Germline-derived CDR1 and CDR2 are SQVTM and ANQGSEA. The CDR3 runs 12 residues. V lost 8 bases and J 4 bases, leaving 13 bases between the germline ends. CDR3: CSMGGYADTQYF. The DNA of the CDR3 is TGCAGCATGGGGGGCTACGCAGATACGCAGTATTTT.

The chain has TRBV11-3 and TRBJ2-2, with 8 nucleotides matching TRBD1. Trimming at V came to 4 bases and at J to 1 base, leaving 5 bases not matched to a gene. Germline V gene lookup returns CDR1 SGHNT and CDR2 YENEEA. This CDR3 spans 16 amino acids. The CDR3 region is CASSSTGAMNTGELFF. CDR3 DNA: TGTGCCAGCAGCTCGACAGGGGCCATGAACACCGGGGAGCTGTTTTTT. Full variable domain (missing parts from reference TRBV11-3 and TRBJ2-2): EAGVVQSPRYKIIEKKQPVAFWCNPISGHNTLYWYLQNLGQGPELLIRYENEEAVDDSQLPKDRFSAERLKGVDSTLKIQPAELGDSAVYLCASSSTGAMNTGELFFGEGSRLTVL.

The chain uses TRBV4-1 and TRBJ1-1; no definite D call. CDR3 length: 12 amino acids. Trimming shortened V by 0 bases and J by 5 bases, and 4 bases separated the two germline ends. Germline CDR1 is MGHRA and CDR2 is YSYEKL. The DNA of the CDR3 is TGCGCCAGCAGCCAAGATCAAACTGAAGCTTTCTTT. Translated, it gives CASSQDQTEAFF.

The rearrangement links TRBV6-6 to TRBJ1-1; 9 bases line up with TRBD1. The germline gives CDR1 MNHNY, CDR2 SVGAGI (reference sequence). The CDR3 covers 14 residues. V lost 7 bases and J lost 5; bases outside the gene matches: 8. The CDR3 sequence: CASTLGTGWTEAFF. CDR3 coding DNA: TGTGCCAGCACTCTCGGGACAGGGTGGACTGAAGCTTTCTTT.

This chain connects TRBV27 to TRBJ2-7; a possible D gene is TRBD1 (6 bases). V lost 4 bases, J lost 4 bases, and 32 bases lay in between. From germline, CDR1 is MNHEY and CDR2 SMNVEV (reference sequence). This CDR3 comprises 20 residues. For the CDR3, the DNA is TGTGCCAGCAGTTATGTACGATTAGACCCCTTAGGGGGAGACGATTACGAGCAGTACTTC. Encoded protein: CASSYVRLDPLGGDDYEQYF.

The chain uses TRBV15 and TRBJ1-5, with a tentative D call TRBD1 (6 bases). The CDR3 runs to 14 residues. The germline V and J ends were trimmed by 3 bases and 3 bases, with 9 bases remaining between them. Germline CDR1 is LNHNV and CDR2 is YYDKDF (reference sequence). CDR3 nucleotide sequence: TGTGCCACCAGCAGTCGACAGGACAATCAGCCCCAGCATTTT. Protein: CATSSRQDNQPQHF.

The sample holds one count of this clone. V and J are TRBV11-3 and TRBJ2-2, with D possibly being TRBD1 (6 bases). With 5 bases removed from V and 2 bases from J, the gap between germline ends came to 12 bases. CDR3 length: 15 residues. Germline V CDR1 and CDR2: SGHNT, YENEEA. CDR3 amino acids: CASSRTGLNTGELFF. The CDR3, as DNA: TGTGCCAGCAGCCGCACAGGGCTCAACACCGGGGAGCTGTTTTTT.

The chain couples TRBV19 to TRBJ2-1, with TRBD2 matching 7 bases. This CDR3 region has 12 residues. Germline trimming cut 3 bases from V and 15 bases from J; bases unmatched to any gene: 8. Germline V gives CDR1 LNHDA, CDR2 SQIVND (reference sequence). CDR3: CASSISPGLSFF. The CDR3 DNA sequence: TGTGCCAGTAGTATTTCTCCGGGACTATCGTTCTTC. The full variable domain, completed using reference TRBV19 and TRBJ2-1, is DGGITQSPKYLFRKEGQNVTLSCEQNLNHDAMYWYRQDPGQGLRLIYYSQIVNDFQKGDIAEGYSVSREKKESFPLTVTSAQKNPTAFYLCASSISPGLSFFGPGTRLTVL.

The V call is TRBV5-6, the J call TRBJ2-5; a weak D match, TRBD1 (6 bases). Trimming stripped 2 bases from V and 0 bases from J, with 8 bases between. Germline lookup yields CDR1 SGHDT and CDR2 YYEEEE. The CDR3 has 14 residues. The CDR3 sequence is CASSFWDNQETQYF. The CDR3 nucleotides are TGTGCCAGCAGCTTTTGGGACAACCAAGAGACCCAGTACTTC.

Turning to this clone: The sample has other DNA sequences that encode this CDR3 too. The chain recombines TRBV30 with TRBJ2-1; possible D gene TRBD2, 6 bases. The CDR3 runs to 14 residues. Germline CDR1 and CDR2: GTSNPN and SVGIG (reference sequence). Trimming left V 3 bases short and J 8 bases short, with 17 bases between. Written as DNA, the CDR3 is TGTGCCTGGAGACGCGGGACGGGGTATGATGAGCAGTTCTTC. Amino acids: CAWRRGTGYDEQFF. Full variable domain (rest looked up from reference TRBV30 and TRBJ2-1): SQTIHQWPATLVQPVGSPLSLECTVEGTSNPNLYWYRQAAGRGLQLLFYSVGIGQISSEVPQNLSASRPQDRQFILSSKKLLLSDSGFYLCAWRRGTGYDEQFFGPGTRLTVL.

The chain is built from TRBV6-5 and TRBJ2-5; 9 nucleotides agree with TRBD1. J lost 4 bases, V lost 4 bases, and 7 bases had no gene match. The CDR3 consists of 15 residues. From germline, CDR1 is MNHEY and CDR2 SVGAGI. CDR3 nucleotides: TGTGCCAGCAGTTCTGACAGGGGGTCAGGAGAGACCCAGTACTTC. Its translation: CASSSDRGSGETQYF.